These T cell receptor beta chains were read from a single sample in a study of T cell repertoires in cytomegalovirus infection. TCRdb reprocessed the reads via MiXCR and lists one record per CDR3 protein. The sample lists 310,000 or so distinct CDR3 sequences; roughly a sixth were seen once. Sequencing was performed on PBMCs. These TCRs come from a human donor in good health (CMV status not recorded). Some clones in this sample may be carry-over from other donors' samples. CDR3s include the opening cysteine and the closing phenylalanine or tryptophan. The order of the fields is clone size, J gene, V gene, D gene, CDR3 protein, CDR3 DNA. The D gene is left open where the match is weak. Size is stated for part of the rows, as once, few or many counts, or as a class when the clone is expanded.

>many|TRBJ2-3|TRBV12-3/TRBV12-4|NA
CASRSAGGGTDTQYF
TGTGCCAGCAGATCCGCAGGGGGAGGAACAGATACGCAGTATTTT
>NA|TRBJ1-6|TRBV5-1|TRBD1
CASSRQGENRVSPLHF
TGCGCCAGCAGCCGACAGGGCGAGAATCGGGTCTCACCCCTCCACTTT
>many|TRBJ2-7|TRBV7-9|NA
CASSLIGVEGRYEQYF
TGTGCCAGCAGCTTAATTGGTGTGGAGGGACGCTACGAGCAGTACTTC
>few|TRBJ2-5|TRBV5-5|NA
CASNPGLAETQYF
TGTGCCAGCAATCCGGGACTCGCTGAGACCCAGTACTTC
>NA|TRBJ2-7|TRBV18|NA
CASSPVGGSYEQYF
TGTGCCAGCTCACCAGTGGGCGGCTCCTACGAGCAGTACTTC
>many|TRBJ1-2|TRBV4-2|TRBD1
CASSQEIGTGGRRHGYTF
TGTGCCAGCAGCCAAGAGATCGGGACAGGGGGTCGCCGCCATGGCTACACCTTC
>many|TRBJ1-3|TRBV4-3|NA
CASSQSRFYSGNTIYF
TGCGCCAGCAGCCAAAGCAGATTTTACTCTGGAAACACCATATATTTT
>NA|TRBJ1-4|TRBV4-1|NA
CASSHWGATNEKLFF
TGCGCCAGCAGCCACTGGGGGGCAACTAATGAAAAACTGTTTTTT
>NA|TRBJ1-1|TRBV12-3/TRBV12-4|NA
CASSPSEVAEAFF
TGTGCCAGCAGTCCCTCAGAGGTCGCTGAAGCTTTCTTT
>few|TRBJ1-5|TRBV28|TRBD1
CASSLSGGGQPQHF
TGTGCCAGCAGTTTATCAGGGGGAGGTCAGCCCCAGCATTTT
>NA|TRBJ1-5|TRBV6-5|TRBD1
CASSYSGTGDQPQHF
TGTGCCAGCAGTTACTCCGGGACAGGGGATCAGCCCCAGCATTTT
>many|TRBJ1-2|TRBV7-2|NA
CASTSSPGFYGYTF
TGTGCCAGCACCTCTTCCCCCGGGTTCTATGGCTACACCTTC
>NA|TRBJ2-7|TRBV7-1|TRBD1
CASSPIARDRSPGHEQYF
TGTGCCAGCAGCCCGATCGCGAGGGACAGGTCGCCGGGCCACGAGCAGTACTTC
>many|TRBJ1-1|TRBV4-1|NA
CASSQDWRVMNTEAFF
TGCGCCAGCAGCCAAGATTGGAGAGTTATGAACACTGAAGCTTTCTTT
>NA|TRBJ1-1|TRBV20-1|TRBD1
CSAGRDRGGTEAFF
TGCAGTGCTGGCCGGGACAGGGGAGGCACTGAAGCTTTCTTT
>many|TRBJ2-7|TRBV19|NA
CASSITSGAGYEQYF
TGTGCCAGTAGTATTACTTCAGGGGCGGGGTACGAGCAGTACTTC
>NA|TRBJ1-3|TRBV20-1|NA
CSATPGQRSGNTIYF
TGCAGTGCAACCCCCGGACAGCGCTCTGGAAACACCATATATTTT
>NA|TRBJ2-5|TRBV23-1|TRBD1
CASKLPRGDREETQYF
TGCGCCAGCAAATTACCAAGAGGGGACAGAGAAGAGACCCAGTACTTC
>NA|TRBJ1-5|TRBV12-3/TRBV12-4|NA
CASSLWGYGNQPQHF
TGTGCCAGCAGTTTGTGGGGATATGGCAATCAGCCCCAGCATTTT
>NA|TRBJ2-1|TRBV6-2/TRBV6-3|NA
CASSYPSSYNEQFF
TGTGCCAGCAGTTACCCTAGCTCCTACAATGAGCAGTTCTTC
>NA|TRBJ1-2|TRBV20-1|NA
CSAGLRGGYTF
TGCAGTGCTGGATTAAGGGGGGGCTACACCTTC
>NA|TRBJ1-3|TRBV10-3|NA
CAISALDISGNTIYF
TGTGCCATCAGTGCCCTGGACATCTCGGGAAACACCATATATTTT
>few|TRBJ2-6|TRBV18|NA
CASSPVVRTGANVLTF
TGTGCCAGCTCTCCCGTCGTTCGGACTGGGGCCAACGTCCTGACTTTC
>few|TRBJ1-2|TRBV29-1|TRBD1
CSVGQGAAGYTF
TGCAGCGTTGGGCAGGGGGCCGCTGGCTACACCTTC
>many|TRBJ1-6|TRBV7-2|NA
CASSFPGVSPLHF
TGTGCCAGCAGCTTCCCCGGGGTTTCACCCCTCCACTTT
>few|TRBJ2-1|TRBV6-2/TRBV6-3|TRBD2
CASSYPVGRGGRNEQFF
TGTGCCAGCAGTTACCCCGTAGGGCGGGGGGGCCGCAATGAGCAGTTCTTC
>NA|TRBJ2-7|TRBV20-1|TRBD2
CSAKGTSGEMSYEQYF
TGCAGTGCTAAAGGGACTAGCGGGGAGATGAGCTACGAGCAGTACTTC
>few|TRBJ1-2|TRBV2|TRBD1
CASSEGTDYGYTF
TGTGCCAGCAGTGAGGGGACAGACTATGGCTACACCTTC
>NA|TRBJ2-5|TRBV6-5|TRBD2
CASSPGTRSSKETQYF
TGTGCCAGCAGCCCCGGGACTAGGTCGAGCAAAGAGACCCAGTACTTC
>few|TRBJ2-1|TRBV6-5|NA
CASSYGASSYNEQFF
TGTGCCAGCAGTTACGGGGCCTCCTCCTACAATGAGCAGTTCTTC
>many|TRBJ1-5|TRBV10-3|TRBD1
CAISEDRGPQHF
TGTGCCATCAGTGAGGACAGGGGACCCCAGCATTTT
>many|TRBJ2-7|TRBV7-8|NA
CASSPNKEQYF
TGTGCCAGCAGCCCAAACAAGGAGCAGTACTTC
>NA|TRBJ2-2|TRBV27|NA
CASSLGWETGELFF
TGTGCCAGCAGTTTAGGTTGGGAGACCGGGGAGCTGTTTTTT
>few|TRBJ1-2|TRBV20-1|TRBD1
CSARTGPNGYTF
TGCAGTGCTCGGACAGGGCCTAATGGCTACACCTTC
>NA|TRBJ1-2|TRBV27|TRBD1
CASSLSKGQGSHGYTF
TGTGCCAGCAGTTTATCGAAAGGACAGGGGTCCCATGGCTACACCTTC
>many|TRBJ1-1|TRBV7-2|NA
CASSSFRRDTEAFF
TGTGCCAGCAGCTCCTTTCGAAGGGACACTGAAGCTTTCTTT
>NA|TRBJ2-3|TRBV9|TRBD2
CASSVTSGGTDTQYF
TGTGCCAGCAGCGTGACTAGCGGGGGGACAGATACGCAGTATTTT
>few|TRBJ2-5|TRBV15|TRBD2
CATSSDEHLAGKQETQYF
TGTGCCACCAGCAGCGACGAACACCTAGCGGGGAAACAAGAGACCCAGTACTTC
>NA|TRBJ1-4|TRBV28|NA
CASSLVGASRKLFF
TGTGCCAGCAGTTTAGTCGGGGCCTCCAGGAAACTGTTTTTT
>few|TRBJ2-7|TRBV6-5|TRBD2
CASSYPSGGIYEQYF
TGTGCCAGCAGTTATCCTAGCGGGGGAATCTACGAGCAGTACTTC
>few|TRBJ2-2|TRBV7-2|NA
CASSLVLRVNDGELFF
TGTGCCAGCAGCTTAGTTCTCCGGGTTAATGACGGGGAGCTGTTTTTT